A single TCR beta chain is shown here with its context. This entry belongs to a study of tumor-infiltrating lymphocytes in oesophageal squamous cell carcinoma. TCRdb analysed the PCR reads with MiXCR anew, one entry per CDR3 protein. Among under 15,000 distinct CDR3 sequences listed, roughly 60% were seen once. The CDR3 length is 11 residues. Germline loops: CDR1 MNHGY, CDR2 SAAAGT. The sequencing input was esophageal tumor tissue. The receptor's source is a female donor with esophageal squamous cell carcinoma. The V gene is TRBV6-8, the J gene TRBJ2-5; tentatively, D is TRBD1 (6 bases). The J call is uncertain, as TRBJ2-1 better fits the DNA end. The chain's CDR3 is CASGQFAEQFF. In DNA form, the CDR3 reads TGTGCCAGCGGACAGTTCGCTGAGCAGTTCTTC.